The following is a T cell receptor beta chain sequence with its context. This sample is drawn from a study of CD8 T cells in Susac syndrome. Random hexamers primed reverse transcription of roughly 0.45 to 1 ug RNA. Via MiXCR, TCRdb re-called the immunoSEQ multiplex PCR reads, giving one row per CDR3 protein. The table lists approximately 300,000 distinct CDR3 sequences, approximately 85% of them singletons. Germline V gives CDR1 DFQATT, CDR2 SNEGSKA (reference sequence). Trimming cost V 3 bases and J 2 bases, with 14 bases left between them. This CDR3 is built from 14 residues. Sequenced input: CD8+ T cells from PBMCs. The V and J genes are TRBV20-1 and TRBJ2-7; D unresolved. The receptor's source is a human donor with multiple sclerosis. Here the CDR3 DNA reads TGCAGTGCTAGTTACGGCAGAGTGACCTACGAGCAGTACTTC. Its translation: CSASYGRVTYEQYF.